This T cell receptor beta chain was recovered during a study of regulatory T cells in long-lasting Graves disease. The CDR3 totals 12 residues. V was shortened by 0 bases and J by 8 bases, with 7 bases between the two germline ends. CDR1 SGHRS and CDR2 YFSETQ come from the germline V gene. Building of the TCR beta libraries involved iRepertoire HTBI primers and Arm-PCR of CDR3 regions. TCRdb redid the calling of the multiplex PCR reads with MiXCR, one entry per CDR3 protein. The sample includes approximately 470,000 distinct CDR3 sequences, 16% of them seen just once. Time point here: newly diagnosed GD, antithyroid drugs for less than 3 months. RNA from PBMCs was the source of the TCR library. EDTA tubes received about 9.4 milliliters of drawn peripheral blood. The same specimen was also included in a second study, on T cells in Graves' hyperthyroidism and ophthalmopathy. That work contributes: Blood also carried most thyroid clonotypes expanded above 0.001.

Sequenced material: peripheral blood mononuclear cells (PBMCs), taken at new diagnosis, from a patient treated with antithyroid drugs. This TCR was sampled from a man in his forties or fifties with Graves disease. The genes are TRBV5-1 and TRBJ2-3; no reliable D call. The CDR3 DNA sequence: TGCGCCAGCAGCTTGGAAGGCCCTACGCAGTATTTT. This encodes CASSLEGPTQYF.